The sample holds a few counts of the clone carrying this T cell receptor beta chain. Its specificity is not known. The data stem from a study of T cell repertoires in cytomegalovirus infection. Study-level findings and limits: CMV carriers having the relevant HLA were flagged by cumulative public TCR beta family frequency.

The CDR3 totals 15 residues. Germline assignment: CDR1 SNHLY and CDR2 FYNNEI. V was clipped by 8 bases and J by 6 bases; unmatched bases: 11. Via MiXCR, TCRdb re-called the reads, giving one row per CDR3 protein. The sample consists of more than 250,000 distinct CDR3 sequences, roughly 25% of them appearing once. V and J are TRBV2 and TRBJ1-2; 11 nucleotides line up with TRBD1. The clonotype comes from a human donor in good health (CMV status not recorded). Some clones in this sample may be carry-over from other donors' samples. Here the sequenced sample was cultured PBMCs, taken from culture after CMV antigen stimulation. CDR3 in amino acids: CASPQGTGGPDGYTF. The CDR3 DNA follows: TGTGCCAGCCCTCAAGGGACAGGGGGACCTGATGGCTACACCTTC.